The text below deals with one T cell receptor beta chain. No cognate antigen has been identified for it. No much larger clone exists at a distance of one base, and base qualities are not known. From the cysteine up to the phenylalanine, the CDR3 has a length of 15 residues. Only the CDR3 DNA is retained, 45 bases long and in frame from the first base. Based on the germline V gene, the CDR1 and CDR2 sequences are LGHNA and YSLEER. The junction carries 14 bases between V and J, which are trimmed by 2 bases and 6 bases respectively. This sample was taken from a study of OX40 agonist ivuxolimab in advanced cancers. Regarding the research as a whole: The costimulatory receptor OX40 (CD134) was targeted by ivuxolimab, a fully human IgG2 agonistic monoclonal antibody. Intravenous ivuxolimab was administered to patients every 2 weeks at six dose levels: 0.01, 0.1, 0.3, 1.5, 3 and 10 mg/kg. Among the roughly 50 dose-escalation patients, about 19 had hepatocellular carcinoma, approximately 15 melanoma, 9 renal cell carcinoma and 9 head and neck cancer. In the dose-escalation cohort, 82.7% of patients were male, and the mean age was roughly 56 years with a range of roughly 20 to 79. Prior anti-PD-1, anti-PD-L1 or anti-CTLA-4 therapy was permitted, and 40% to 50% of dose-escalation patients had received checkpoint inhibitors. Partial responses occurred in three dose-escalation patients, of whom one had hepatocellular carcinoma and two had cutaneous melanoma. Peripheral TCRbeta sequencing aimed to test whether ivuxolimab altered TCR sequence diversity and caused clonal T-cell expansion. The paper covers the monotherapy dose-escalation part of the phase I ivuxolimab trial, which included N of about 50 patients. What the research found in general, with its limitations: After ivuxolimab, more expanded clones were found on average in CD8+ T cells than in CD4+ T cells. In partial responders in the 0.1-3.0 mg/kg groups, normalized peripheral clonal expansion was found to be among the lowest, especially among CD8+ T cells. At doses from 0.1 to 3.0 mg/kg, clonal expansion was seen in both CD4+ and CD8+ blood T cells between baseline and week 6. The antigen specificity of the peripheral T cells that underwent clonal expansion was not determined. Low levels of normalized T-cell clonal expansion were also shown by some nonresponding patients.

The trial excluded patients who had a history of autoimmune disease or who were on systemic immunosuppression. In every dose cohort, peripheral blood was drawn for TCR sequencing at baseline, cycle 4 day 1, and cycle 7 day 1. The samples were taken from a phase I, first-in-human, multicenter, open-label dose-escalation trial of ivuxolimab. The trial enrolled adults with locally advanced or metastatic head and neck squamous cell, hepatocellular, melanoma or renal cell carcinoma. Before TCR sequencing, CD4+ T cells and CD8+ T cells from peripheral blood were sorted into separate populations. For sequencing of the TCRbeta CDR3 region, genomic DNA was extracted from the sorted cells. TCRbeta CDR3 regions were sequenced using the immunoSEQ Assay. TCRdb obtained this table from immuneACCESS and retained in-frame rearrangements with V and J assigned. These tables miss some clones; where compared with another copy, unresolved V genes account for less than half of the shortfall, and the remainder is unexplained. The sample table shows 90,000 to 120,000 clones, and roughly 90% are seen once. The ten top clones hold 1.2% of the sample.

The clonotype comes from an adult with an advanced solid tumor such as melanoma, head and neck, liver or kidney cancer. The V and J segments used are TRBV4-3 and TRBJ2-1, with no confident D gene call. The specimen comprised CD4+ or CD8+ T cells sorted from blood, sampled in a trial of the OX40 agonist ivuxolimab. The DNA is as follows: TGCGCCAGCAGCCAAAATCCGATGATGGGCAATGAGCAGTTCTTC. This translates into CASSQNPMMGNEQFF.